The T cell receptor (beta chain) under discussion was sequenced for a study of regulatory dendritic cells for organ transplantation. Study as a whole: Monocytes received vitamin D3 on days 0 and 4, IL-10 on day 4.

CFSE-labeled sorted T cells met regulatory or mature dendritic cells for five to six days. FACS sorted CD4+ or CD8+ T cells into CD45RA+ naive and CD45RO+ memory. The assay was immunoSEQ multiplex PCR, and TCRdb's table has in-frame clones only and misses some. The sample consists of about 12,000 clones, 79% of them appearing once. On this clone: Antigen specificity is unknown.

Study-wide results and limits: Memory T cells were less diverse than naive, with memory CD8+ most oligoclonal. Memory CD8+ clonal expansion seemed more limited with regulatory than mature dendritic cells.

Sequences were obtained from naive CD8+ T cells from blood cultured with regulatory dendritic cells. As to subset: CD45RA+ naive T cells. The source of this sequence is a human donor in good health.

The DNA of the CDR3 is TGTGCCAGCAGCTTAGAAGTACGAGCGGGGGCCTACGAGCAGTACTTC. Translating gives CASSLEVRAGAYEQYF. The chain carries TRBV11-2 and TRBJ2-7; 8 bases are shared with TRBD2. Germline assignment: CDR1 SGHAT and CDR2 FQNNGV. V lost 0 bases to trimming and J lost 2 bases; unmatched junction nucleotides: 6. The CDR3 runs to 16 residues.